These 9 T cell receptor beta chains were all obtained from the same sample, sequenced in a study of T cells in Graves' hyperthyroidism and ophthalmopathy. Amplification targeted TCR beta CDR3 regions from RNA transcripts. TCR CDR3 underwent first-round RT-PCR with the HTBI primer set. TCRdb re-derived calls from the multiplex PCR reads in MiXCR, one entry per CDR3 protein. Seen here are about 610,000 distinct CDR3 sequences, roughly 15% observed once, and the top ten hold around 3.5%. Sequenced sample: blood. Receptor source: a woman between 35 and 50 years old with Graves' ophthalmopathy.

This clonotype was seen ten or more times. In nucleotides, the CDR3 is TGCAGTGCTAAGGGGGGACAGGGACTTGACAATTCACCCCTCCACTTT. Residues: CSAKGGQGLDNSPLHF. This chain uses TRBV20-1 with TRBJ1-6, with 9 bases aligning to TRBD1. The CDR3 sequence is 16 residues long. Germline V gene lookup returns CDR1 DFQATT and CDR2 SNEGSKA (reference sequence). The V gene end was trimmed by 4 bases and the J gene end by 7 bases; junction bases not matched to a gene: 11.

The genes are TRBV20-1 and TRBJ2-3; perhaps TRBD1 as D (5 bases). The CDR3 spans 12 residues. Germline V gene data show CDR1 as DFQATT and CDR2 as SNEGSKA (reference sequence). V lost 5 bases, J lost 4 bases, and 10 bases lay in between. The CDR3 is CSAPQGADTQYF. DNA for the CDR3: TGCAGTGCTCCGCAAGGGGCAGATACGCAGTATTTT.

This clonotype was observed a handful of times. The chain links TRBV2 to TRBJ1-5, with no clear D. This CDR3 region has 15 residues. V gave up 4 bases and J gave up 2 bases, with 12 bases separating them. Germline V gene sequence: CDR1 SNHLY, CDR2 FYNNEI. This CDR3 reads CASSGGRNGNQPQHF. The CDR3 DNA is TGTGCCAGCAGTGGAGGGCGGAATGGCAATCAGCCCCAGCATTTT.

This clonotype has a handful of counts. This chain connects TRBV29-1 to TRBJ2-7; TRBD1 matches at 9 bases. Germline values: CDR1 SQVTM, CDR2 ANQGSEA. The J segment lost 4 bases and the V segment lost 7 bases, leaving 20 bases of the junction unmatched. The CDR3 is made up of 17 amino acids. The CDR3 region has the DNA TGCAGCGGGCTGCGTTGCTTGTTCTACAGGGGGCAGTACGAGCAGTACTTC. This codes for CSGLRCLFYRGQYEQYF.

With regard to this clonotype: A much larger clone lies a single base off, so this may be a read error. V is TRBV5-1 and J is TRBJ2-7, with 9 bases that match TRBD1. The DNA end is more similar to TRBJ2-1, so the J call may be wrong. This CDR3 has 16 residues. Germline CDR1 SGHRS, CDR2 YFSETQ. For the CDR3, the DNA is TGCGCCAGCAGCTTGGCCGGGACAGGGAGCTCCTACGAGCAGTTCTTC. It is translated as CASSLAGTGSSYEQFF.

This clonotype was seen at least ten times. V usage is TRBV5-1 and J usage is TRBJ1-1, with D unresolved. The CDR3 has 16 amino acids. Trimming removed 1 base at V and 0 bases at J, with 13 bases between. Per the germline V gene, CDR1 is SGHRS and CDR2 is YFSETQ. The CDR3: CASSLYGGTVNTEAFF. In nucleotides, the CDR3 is TGCGCCAGCAGCTTGTACGGTGGTACAGTGAACACTGAAGCTTTCTTT.

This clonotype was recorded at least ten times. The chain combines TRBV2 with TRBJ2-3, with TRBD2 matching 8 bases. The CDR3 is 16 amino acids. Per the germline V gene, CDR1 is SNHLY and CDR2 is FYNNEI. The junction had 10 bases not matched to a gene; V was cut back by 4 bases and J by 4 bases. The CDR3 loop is CASSGRTSYLADTQYF. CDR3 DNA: TGTGCCAGCAGTGGTCGGACTAGCTACCTCGCAGATACGCAGTATTTT.

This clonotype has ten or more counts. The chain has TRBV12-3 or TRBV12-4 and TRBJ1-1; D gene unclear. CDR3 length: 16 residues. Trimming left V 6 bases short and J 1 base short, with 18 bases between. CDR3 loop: CASSYTMTRGNTEAFF. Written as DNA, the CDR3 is TGTGCCAGCAGCTATACTATGACCCGGGGGAACACTGAAGCTTTCTTT.

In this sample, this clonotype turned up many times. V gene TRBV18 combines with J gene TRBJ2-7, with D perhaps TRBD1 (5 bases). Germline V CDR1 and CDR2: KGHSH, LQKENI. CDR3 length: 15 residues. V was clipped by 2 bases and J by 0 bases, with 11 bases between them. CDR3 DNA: TGTGCCAGCTCACCATCCCGACAGAGCTCCTACGAGCAGTACTTC. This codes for CASSPSRQSSYEQYF.